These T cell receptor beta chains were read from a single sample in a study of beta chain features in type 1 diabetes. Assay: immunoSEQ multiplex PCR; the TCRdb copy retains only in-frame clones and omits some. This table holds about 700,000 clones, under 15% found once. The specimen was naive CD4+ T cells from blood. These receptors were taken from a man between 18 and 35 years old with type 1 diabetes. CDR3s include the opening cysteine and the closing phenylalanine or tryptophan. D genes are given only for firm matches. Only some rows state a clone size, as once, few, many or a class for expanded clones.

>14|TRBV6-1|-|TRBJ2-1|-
CASSDEPNYNEQFF
TGTGCCAGCAGTGACGAACCAAATTACAATGAGCAGTTCTTC
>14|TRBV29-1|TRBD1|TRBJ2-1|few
CSGLTGKAGNEQFF
TGCAGCGGATTGACAGGGAAGGCGGGCAATGAGCAGTTCTTC
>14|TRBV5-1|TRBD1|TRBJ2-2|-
CASSPGQRIGELFF
TGCGCCAGCTCCCCGGGACAGAGGATCGGGGAGCTGTTTTTT
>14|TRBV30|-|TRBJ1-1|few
CAWSSLRGGKEAFF
TGTGCCTGGAGTTCCCTAAGGGGGGGAAAGGAAGCTTTCTTT
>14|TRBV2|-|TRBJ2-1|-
CASSGDGGPAEQFF
TGTGCCAGCAGCGGGGACGGGGGGCCCGCTGAGCAGTTCTTC
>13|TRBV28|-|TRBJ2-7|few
CASSSGQSYEQYF
TGTGCCAGCAGTTCCGGACAGTCCTACGAGCAGTACTTC
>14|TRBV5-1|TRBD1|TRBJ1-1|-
CASSPDRFGAEAFF
TGCGCCAGCAGCCCGGACAGGTTCGGGGCTGAAGCTTTCTTT
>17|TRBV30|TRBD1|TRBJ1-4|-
CAWVPRDRGKANEKLFF
TGTGCCTGGGTCCCTCGGGACAGGGGGAAGGCTAATGAAAAACTGTTTTTT
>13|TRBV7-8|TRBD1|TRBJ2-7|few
CASGGTGGNEQYF
TGTGCCAGCGGCGGGACAGGGGGCAACGAGCAGTACTTC
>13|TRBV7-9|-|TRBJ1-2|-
CASSLTEGSGYTF
TGTGCCAGCAGTCTCACGGAGGGTAGCGGCTACACCTTC
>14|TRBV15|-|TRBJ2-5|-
CATHFGGSQETQYF
TGTGCCACGCATTTCGGGGGAAGCCAAGAGACCCAGTACTTC
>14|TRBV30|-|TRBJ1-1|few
CAWSVSLLNTEAFF
TGTGCCTGGAGTGTAAGTCTTTTGAACACTGAAGCTTTCTTT
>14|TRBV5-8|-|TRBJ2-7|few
CASSFRRGSYEQYF
TGTGCCAGCAGCTTTCGGCGGGGCTCCTACGAGCAGTACTTC
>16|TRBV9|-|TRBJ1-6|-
CASSVEWGLDNSPLHF
TGTGCCAGCAGCGTAGAATGGGGTCTTGATAATTCACCCCTCCACTTT
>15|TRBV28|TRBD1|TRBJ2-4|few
CASFGTGGTKNIQYF
TGTGCCAGCTTCGGGACAGGGGGCACCAAAAACATTCAGTACTTC
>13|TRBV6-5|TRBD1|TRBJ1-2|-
CASKGTGGYGYTF
TGTGCCAGCAAAGGGACAGGGGGCTATGGCTACACCTTC
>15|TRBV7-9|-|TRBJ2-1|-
CASSLNSPGYNEQFF
TGTGCCAGCAGCTTAAATAGTCCGGGCTACAATGAGCAGTTCTTC
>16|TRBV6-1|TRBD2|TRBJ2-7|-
CASSEGSGTIPLKQYF
TGTGCCAGCAGTGAGGGTAGTGGGACTATCCCTCTCAAGCAGTACTTC
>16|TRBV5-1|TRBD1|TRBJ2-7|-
CASSPRDRAFPYEQYF
TGCGCCAGCAGCCCTAGAGACAGGGCCTTCCCCTACGAGCAGTACTTC
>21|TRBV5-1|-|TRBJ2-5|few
CASRVDKGQRKKNLPQETQYF
TGCGCCAGCAGAGTGGACAAGGGACAACGAAAGAAAAACTTACCCCAAGAGACCCAGTACTTC
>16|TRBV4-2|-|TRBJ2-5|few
CASSPGRGRKVETQYF
TGTGCCAGCAGCCCAGGCCGGGGGCGAAAAGTCGAGACCCAGTACTTC
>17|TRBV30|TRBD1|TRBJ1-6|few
CAWSPGQGTHRDSPLHF
TGTGCCTGGAGTCCAGGACAGGGGACGCACAGGGATTCACCCCTCCACTTT
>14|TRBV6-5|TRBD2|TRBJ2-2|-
CASRVAGGPGELFF
TGTGCCAGCAGGGTTGCGGGGGGGCCCGGGGAGCTGTTTTTT
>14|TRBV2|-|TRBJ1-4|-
CASSDGQGYEKLFF
TGTGCCAGCAGTGACGGGCAGGGCTATGAAAAACTGTTTTTT
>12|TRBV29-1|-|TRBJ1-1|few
CSVELAGTEAFF
TGCAGCGTTGAACTGGCTGGGACTGAAGCTTTCTTT
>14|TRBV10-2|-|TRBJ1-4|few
CASSDPRTNEKLFF
TGCGCCAGCAGTGACCCCAGGACTAATGAAAAACTGTTTTTT
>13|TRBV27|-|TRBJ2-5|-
CASSQRPRETQYF
TGTGCCAGCAGTCAACGCCCTAGGGAGACCCAGTACTTC
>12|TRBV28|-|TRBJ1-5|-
CASSLIGQPQHF
TGTGCCAGCAGTTTAATTGGACAGCCCCAGCATTTT
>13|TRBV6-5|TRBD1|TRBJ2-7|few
CASSRDRGYEQYF
TGTGCCAGCAGCCGGGACAGGGGATACGAGCAGTACTTC
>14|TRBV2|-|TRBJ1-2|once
CASTVGGANYGYTF
TGTGCCAGCACCGTGGGGGGGGCTAACTATGGCTACACCTTC
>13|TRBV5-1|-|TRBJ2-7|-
CASSMTSSYEQYF
TGCGCCAGCAGCATGACTAGCTCCTACGAGCAGTACTTC
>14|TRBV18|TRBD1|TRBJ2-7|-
CASSPPGGLYEQYF
TGTGCCAGCTCACCTCCAGGGGGATTGTACGAGCAGTACTTC
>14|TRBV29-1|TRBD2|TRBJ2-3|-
CSVDVTSVTDTQYF
TGCAGCGTTGATGTGACTAGCGTCACAGATACGCAGTATTTT
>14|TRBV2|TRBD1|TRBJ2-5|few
CASSLGQGWETQYF
TGTGCCAGCAGTCTGGGACAGGGGTGGGAGACCCAGTACTTC